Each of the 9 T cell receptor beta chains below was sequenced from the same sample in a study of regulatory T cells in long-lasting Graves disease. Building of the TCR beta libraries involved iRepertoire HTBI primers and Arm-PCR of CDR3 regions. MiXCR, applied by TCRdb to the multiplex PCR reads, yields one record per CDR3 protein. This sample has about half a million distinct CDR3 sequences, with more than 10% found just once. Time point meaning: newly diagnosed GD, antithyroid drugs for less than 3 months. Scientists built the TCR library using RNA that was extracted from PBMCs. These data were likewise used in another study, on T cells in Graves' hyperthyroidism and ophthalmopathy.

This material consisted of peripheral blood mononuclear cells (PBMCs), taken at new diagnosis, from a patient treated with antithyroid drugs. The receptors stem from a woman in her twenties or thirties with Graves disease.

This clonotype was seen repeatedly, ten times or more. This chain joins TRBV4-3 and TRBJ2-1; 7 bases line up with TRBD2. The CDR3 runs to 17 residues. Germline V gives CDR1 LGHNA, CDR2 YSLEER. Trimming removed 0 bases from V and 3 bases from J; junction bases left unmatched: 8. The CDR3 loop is CASSQDVRLAVYNEQFF. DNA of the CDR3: TGCGCCAGCAGCCAAGATGTGCGCCTAGCGGTCTACAATGAGCAGTTCTTC.

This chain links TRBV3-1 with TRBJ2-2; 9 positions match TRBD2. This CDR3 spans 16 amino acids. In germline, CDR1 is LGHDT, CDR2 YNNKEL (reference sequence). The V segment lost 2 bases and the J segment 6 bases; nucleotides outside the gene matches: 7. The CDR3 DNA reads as TGTGCCAGCAGCCAACATAGCGGGAGAGGCTCCGGGGAGCTGTTTTTT. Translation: CASSQHSGRGSGELFF.

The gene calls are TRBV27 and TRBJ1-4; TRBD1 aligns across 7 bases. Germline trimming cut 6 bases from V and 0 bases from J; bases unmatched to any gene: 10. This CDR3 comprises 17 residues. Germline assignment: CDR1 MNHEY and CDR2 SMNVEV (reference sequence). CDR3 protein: CASRRGAGGATNEKLFF. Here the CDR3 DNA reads TGTGCCAGCAGGAGAGGGGCAGGGGGAGCAACTAATGAAAAACTGTTTTTT. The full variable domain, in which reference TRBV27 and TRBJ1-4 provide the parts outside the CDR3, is EAQVTQNPRYLITVTGKKLTVTCSQNMNHEYMSWYRQDPGLGLRQIYYSMNVEVTDKGDVPEGYKVSRKEKRNFPLILESPSPNQTSLYFCASRRGAGGATNEKLFFGSGTQLSVL.

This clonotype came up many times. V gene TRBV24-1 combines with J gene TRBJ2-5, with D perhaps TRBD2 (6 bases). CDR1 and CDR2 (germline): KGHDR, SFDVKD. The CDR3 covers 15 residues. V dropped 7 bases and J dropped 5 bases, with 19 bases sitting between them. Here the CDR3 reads CATSHGGEVGETQYF. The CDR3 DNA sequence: TGTGCCACCAGCCATGGAGGGGAGGTGGGGGAGACCCAGTACTTC.

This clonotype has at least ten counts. This CDR3 is CASSFDSGSMTGELFF. CDR3 DNA: TGTGCCAGCAGTTTTGATAGCGGGAGTATGACCGGGGAGCTGTTTTTT. The V call is TRBV12-3 or TRBV12-4, the J call TRBJ2-2; 9 bases are shared with TRBD2. This CDR3 has 16 amino acids. Losses at the gene ends were 3 bases for V and 5 bases for J; bases not matched to a gene: 7.

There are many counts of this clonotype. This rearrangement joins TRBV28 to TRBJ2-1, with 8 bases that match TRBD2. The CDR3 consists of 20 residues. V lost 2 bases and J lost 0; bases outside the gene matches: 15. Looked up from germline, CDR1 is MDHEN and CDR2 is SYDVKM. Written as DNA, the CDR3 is TGTGCCAGCAGTTTACTCCCTCCCATAGCGGGACGAAGCTCCTACAATGAGCAGTTCTTC. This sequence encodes CASSLLPPIAGRSSYNEQFF.

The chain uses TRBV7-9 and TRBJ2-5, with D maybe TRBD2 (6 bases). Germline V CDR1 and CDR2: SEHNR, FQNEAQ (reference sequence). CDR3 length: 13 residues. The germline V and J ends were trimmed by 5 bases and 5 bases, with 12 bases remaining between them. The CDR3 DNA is TGTGCCAGCAGCCCTTATGGGAGGGAGACCCAGTACTTC. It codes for CASSPYGRETQYF.

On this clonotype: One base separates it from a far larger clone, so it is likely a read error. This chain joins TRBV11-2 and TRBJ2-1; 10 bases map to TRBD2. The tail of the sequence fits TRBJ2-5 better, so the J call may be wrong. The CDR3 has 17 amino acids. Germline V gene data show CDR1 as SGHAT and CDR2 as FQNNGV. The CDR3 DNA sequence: TGTGCCAGCAGCATCCTGACTAGCGGGCTACAGGGGGAGACCCAGTACTTC. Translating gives CASSILTSGLQGETQYF.

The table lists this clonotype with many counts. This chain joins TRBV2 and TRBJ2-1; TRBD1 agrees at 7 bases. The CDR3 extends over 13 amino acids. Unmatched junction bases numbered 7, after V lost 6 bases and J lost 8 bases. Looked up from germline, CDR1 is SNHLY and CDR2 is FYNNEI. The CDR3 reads CASSRDRIYEQFF. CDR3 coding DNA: TGTGCCAGCAGCCGGGACAGAATATATGAGCAGTTCTTC.